A single sample gave rise to the 18 T cell receptor beta chains below, sequenced in a study of tumor-infiltrating lymphocytes in glioblastoma multiforme. Three nested ARM-PCR rounds with V-beta and C-beta primers built TCRB libraries. One entry per CDR3 protein results from TCRdb running MiXCR on the multiplex PCR reads. The sample records over 8,000 distinct CDR3 sequences, around 74% being singletons. The sample taken for sequencing was brain tumor tissue. The receptors shown here come from a male donor with glioblastoma.

The gene calls are TRBV29-1 and TRBJ2-1, with D maybe TRBD2 (7 bases). V was pared by 5 bases and J by 4 bases, with 12 bases between. This CDR3 is built from 13 residues. CDR1 is SQVTM, CDR2 ANQGSEA, per germline. CDR3 bases: TGCAGCGTTAGGGGGGGCCTTTACAATGAGCAGTTCTTC. Protein: CSVRGGLYNEQFF.

This clonotype appeared a few times. The gene calls are TRBV11-1 and TRBJ2-1; TRBD2 agrees at 7 bases. The CDR3 covers 14 residues. After removal of 1 base from V and 9 bases from J, the junction contained 6 bases not matched to a gene. CDR1 and CDR2 (germline): SGHAT, FQDESV (reference sequence). Here the CDR3 reads CASSLGRLAGEQFF. CDR3 DNA sequence: TGTGCCAGCAGCTTAGGGAGACTAGCCGGTGAGCAGTTCTTC.

The chain joins TRBV11-3 to TRBJ2-1; 10 bases align to TRBD2. CDR1 is SGHNT, CDR2 YENEEA, per germline. The CDR3 runs to 19 residues. V shed 1 base, J shed 5 bases, and the junction held 14 bases outside the gene matches. The CDR3, as DNA: TGTGCCAGCAGCTTAGTAGGGCTAGCGGGAGTCCACCCCGACAATGAGCAGTTCTTC. Amino acid sequence: CASSLVGLAGVHPDNEQFF.

The chain employs TRBV6-5 and TRBJ2-5; either TRBD1 or TRBD2 may fit D (5 bases each). Trimming took 7 bases from V and 5 from J, leaving 23 bases between them. Germline CDR1 reads MNHEY; CDR2 reads SVGAGI. The CDR3 covers 16 residues. CDR3 in amino acids: CASTMSAGRAHETQYF. CDR3 coding DNA: TGTGCCAGCACCATGTCCGCGGGCAGGGCCCATGAGACCCAGTACTTC.

This sequence joins TRBV5-4 and TRBJ2-1, with TRBD1 matching over 10 bases. Per the germline V gene, CDR1 is SGHNT and CDR2 is YYREEE (reference sequence). Germline trimming cut 0 bases from V and 6 bases from J; bases unmatched to any gene: 3. This CDR3 comprises 15 residues. The CDR3 DNA reads as TGTGCCAGCAGCTTGGGACAGGGGGCCCCCAATGAGCAGTTCTTC. Encoded protein: CASSLGQGAPNEQFF.

This clonotype was counted once. Written as DNA, the CDR3 is TGTGCCAGCAGTTACCGACAGGGAGTAGGCACTGAAGCTTTCTTT. Its protein is CASSYRQGVGTEAFF. The gene calls are TRBV27 and TRBJ1-1, with 7 bases fitting TRBD1. There are 15 residues in the CDR3. Germline CDR1 is MNHEY and CDR2 is SMNVEV (reference sequence). The V and J ends lost 4 bases and 4 bases, in that order; junction bases with no gene match: 9.

The chain employs TRBV29-1 and TRBJ2-5; no clear D. This CDR3 comprises 14 residues. V was clipped by 5 bases and J by 2 bases, with 15 bases between them. Per germline, CDR1 SQVTM and CDR2 ANQGSEA. The CDR3 spells CSVPPPWGQETQYF. CDR3 DNA: TGCAGCGTTCCCCCACCGTGGGGACAAGAGACCCAGTACTTC.

On this clonotype itself: The conserved phenylalanine or tryptophan normally closing the CDR3 is absent here, so this likely arose from a read error. The chain combines TRBV11-2 with TRBJ2-3; 7 positions match TRBD1. Germline assignment: CDR1 SGHAT and CDR2 FQNNGV. The CDR3 consists of 14 residues. This CDR3 is CASSLQGMADMQYY. The CDR3 bases are TGTGCTAGCAGCTTACAGGGGATGGCAGATATGCAGTATTAT.

The chain links TRBV4-1 to TRBJ2-7, with 10 bases fitting TRBD1. The trim removed 3 bases at V and 0 bases at J, leaving 2 bases unmatched. Germline values: CDR1 MGHRA, CDR2 YSYEKL. This CDR3 contains 15 residues. CDR3 sequence: CASSQGQGPSYEQYF. Written as DNA, the CDR3 is TGCGCCAGCAGCCAGGGACAGGGGCCCTCCTACGAGCAGTACTTC.

About this clonotype: Sequence at one end of the junction differs from germline and may be a read error. The rearrangement uses TRBV11-2 and TRBJ2-1; D may be TRBD1 (6 bases). CDR1 and CDR2 from the germline V gene are SGHAT and FQNNGV. The CDR3 covers 13 residues. CDR3 residues: CASSLDRGNVQLF. The CDR3 DNA reads as TGTGCCAGCAGCTTAGATAGGGGGAATGTTCAGTTATTC.

Worth noting for this clonotype: One end of the junction varies from germline; a read error may be responsible. This sequence joins TRBV5-1 and TRBJ2-5; D unclear. Per germline, CDR1 SGHRS and CDR2 YFSETQ. The CDR3 runs 15 residues. CDR3 in amino acids: CASSLVGRPVVTQSF. The CDR3 region has the DNA TGCGCCAGCAGCTTGGTGGGCCGACCGGTCGTGACCCAGTCCTTC.

The table lists this clonotype with a few counts. The conserved phenylalanine or tryptophan normally closing the CDR3 is absent here, so this likely arose from a read error. The DNA is left out, because the CDR3 cannot be placed on it with certainty; the CDR3 is given as TCRdb lists it. The chain joins TRBV11-2 to TRBJ2-3; the tabulated D call, TRBD1, remains unverified against the DNA. The CDR3 region is 14 residues in length, termini included. The germline gives CDR1 SGHAT, CDR2 FQNNGV. The CDR3 loop is CASSLQGMAETQYY.

This clonotype has a single count. The conserved final phenylalanine or tryptophan is absent from the CDR3, which likely points to a read error. The chain links TRBV4-1 to TRBJ1-6, with D hard to call. The CDR3 is made up of 15 amino acids. Germline lookup yields CDR1 MGHRA and CDR2 YSYEKL. Trimming took off 8 bases at V and 12 bases at J, with 23 bases between the two ends. The CDR3 sequence: CASQNPASGVLPLHL. CDR3 nucleotides: TGCGCCAGCCAAAACCCGGCATCTGGGGTTTTACCCCTCCACCTT.

A word on this clonotype: A junction boundary mismatches the germline segment, possibly from a read error. The chain combines TRBV11-2 with TRBJ2-3; tentatively, D is TRBD2 (6 bases). CDR1 and CDR2 from the germline V gene are SGHAT and FQNNGV. The CDR3 length is 14 residues. The CDR3 is CASITPAGEDTQYF. CDR3 nucleotide sequence: TGTGCCAGCATTACTCCAGCGGGTGAAGATACCCAGTATTTT.

Turning to this clonotype: The junction departs from germline at one end; a sequencing error may be responsible. J is TRBJ2-5 and V is TRBV11-2, with 7 nucleotides matching TRBD2. Germline V gives CDR1 SGHAT, CDR2 FQNNGV. This CDR3 contains 14 residues. CDR3 protein: CASSSGRGEETQYF. The CDR3 coding sequence is TGTGCCAGCAGCTCAGGACGGGGGGAAGAGACCCAATACTTC.

The V call is TRBV20-1, the J call TRBJ2-1; 13 bases fit TRBD2. This CDR3 is built from 14 residues. Germline V CDR1 and CDR2: DFQATT, SNEGSKA (reference sequence). With 3 bases clipped from V and 7 bases from J, the junction kept 3 bases outside the gene matches. CDR3 residues: CSARGLAGSNEQFF. As DNA, the CDR3 is TGCAGTGCTAGGGGACTAGCGGGATCAAATGAGCAGTTCTTC.

The J gene is TRBJ2-5, the V gene TRBV11-2, with D possibly being TRBD1 (5 bases). Per the germline V gene, CDR1 is SGHAT and CDR2 is FQNNGV. V shed 6 bases and J shed 1 base, with 12 bases lying between them. The CDR3 has 14 residues. The CDR3 spells CASSRGHGQETQYF. CDR3 nucleotides: TGTGCCAGCAGTCGAGGACACGGCCAAGAGACCCAGTACTTC.

This clonotype was found once. This chain links TRBV18 with TRBJ2-1, with 10 positions matching TRBD2. The CDR3 loop spans 12 amino acids. The trim removed 3 bases at V and 10 bases at J, leaving 0 bases unmatched. CDR1 and CDR2 (germline): KGHSH, LQKENI. For the CDR3, the DNA is TGTGCCAGCTCACCGGGACTAGCGGAGCAGTTCTTC. This encodes CASSPGLAEQFF.